This T cell receptor (beta chain) derives from a study of OX40 agonist ivuxolimab in advanced cancers. Study context: Among those enrolled, mean age was roughly 55 years (range roughly 23 to 90) and about 79% were male.

Study-wide findings and caveats: Some nonresponders also had low normalized T-cell clonal expansion. More expanded clones were found, on average, in CD8+ than in CD4+ T cells. Circulating CD4+ and CD8+ T cells showed clonal expansion by week 6 at 0.1 to 3.0 mg/kg.

A remark on this clone: Its matching antigen is unknown.

CDR3 length: 17 amino acids. Between the trimmed V and J ends, which lost 3 bases and 1 base, there was a span of 17 bases. Germline loops: CDR1 SGDLS, CDR2 YYNGEE. The assay was immunoSEQ multiplex PCR, and TCRdb's table has in-frame clones only and misses some. In the table there are some 75,000 clones, 85% to 90% of which are singletons. Sequencing used CD4+ or CD8+ T cells sorted from blood, obtained in a trial of the OX40 agonist ivuxolimab. The chain has TRBV9 and TRBJ2-1; D is possibly TRBD1 or TRBD2 (7 bases each). This TCR was sampled from an adult with an advanced solid tumor such as melanoma, head and neck, liver or kidney cancer. As DNA, the CDR3 is TGTGCCAGCAGCGAAGGGGGGGACAGTTCTTCCTACAATGAGCAGTTCTTC. Amino acid sequence: CASSEGGDSSSYNEQFF. The full variable domain, rest sourced from reference TRBV9 and TRBJ2-1, is DSGVTQTPKHLITATGQRVTLRCSPRSGDLSVYWYQQSLDQGLQFLIQYYNGEERAKGNILERFSAQQFPDLHSELNLSSLELGDSALYFCASSEGGDSSSYNEQFFGPGTRLTVL.